The source of this T cell receptor beta chain is a study of T-cell reconstitution after alpha-beta-depleted transplantation in children. V dropped 7 bases and J dropped 1 base, with 17 bases sitting between them. This CDR3 has 15 residues. Germline V gene sequence: CDR1 MDHEN, CDR2 SYDVKM. Unique molecular identifiers were built into the TCRbeta library. TCRdb called the PCR reads again in MiXCR, with one record for every CDR3 protein. In the table there are about 400,000 distinct CDR3 sequences, approximately 20% of which are singletons. The chain is built from TRBV28 and TRBJ2-7; D is perhaps TRBD2 (7 bases). The input for sequencing was PBMCs from the stem cell graft donor, taken from the stem cell graft. This TCR was recovered from a human donor who donated a stem cell graft to a child with acute myeloid leukemia. CDR3 residues: CASKPSGGQSYEQYF. The CDR3 bases are TGTGCCAGCAAACCCTCGGGAGGACAGTCCTACGAGCAGTACTTC.